The clone carrying this T cell receptor (beta chain) has just one count. The antigen is undetermined. V dropped 2 bases and J dropped 3 bases, with 13 bases sitting between them. Per germline, CDR1 MGHDK and CDR2 SYGVNS. CDR3 length: 15 residues. Here immunoSEQ multiplex PCR was the method, and the copy in TCRdb shows in-frame clones only, minus some. In the table there are about 400,000 clones, approximately 90% of which are singletons. Documented treatment: roughly 20 received Ad26.COV2.S at low or high dose, single or two shots; several received placebo; per-sample allocation not given. Sampling was performed 63 days after the first vaccine or placebo injection. Wuhan-strain spike was delivered by a replication-incompetent Ad26 vector. The data are from a study of Ad26.COV2.S vaccination and SARS-CoV-2 variants. Background on the study: Ad26.COV2.S was injected intramuscularly once or twice, 56 days apart.

General observations from the study: Reported findings describe substantial breadth in spike-specific CD8+ and CD4+ T cell responses following vaccination.

The sequences come from peripheral blood, collected in a trial of Ad26.COV2.S vaccine versus placebo. V gene TRBV25-1 combines with J gene TRBJ1-2; no firm D call. The source of this sequence is a person aged 18-65 years who received the Ad26.COV2.S COVID-19 vaccine or a placebo. The CDR3 loop is CASSEKDGLDYGYTF. CDR3 coding DNA: TGTGCCAGCAGTGAAAAGGATGGGTTAGACTATGGCTACACCTTC.